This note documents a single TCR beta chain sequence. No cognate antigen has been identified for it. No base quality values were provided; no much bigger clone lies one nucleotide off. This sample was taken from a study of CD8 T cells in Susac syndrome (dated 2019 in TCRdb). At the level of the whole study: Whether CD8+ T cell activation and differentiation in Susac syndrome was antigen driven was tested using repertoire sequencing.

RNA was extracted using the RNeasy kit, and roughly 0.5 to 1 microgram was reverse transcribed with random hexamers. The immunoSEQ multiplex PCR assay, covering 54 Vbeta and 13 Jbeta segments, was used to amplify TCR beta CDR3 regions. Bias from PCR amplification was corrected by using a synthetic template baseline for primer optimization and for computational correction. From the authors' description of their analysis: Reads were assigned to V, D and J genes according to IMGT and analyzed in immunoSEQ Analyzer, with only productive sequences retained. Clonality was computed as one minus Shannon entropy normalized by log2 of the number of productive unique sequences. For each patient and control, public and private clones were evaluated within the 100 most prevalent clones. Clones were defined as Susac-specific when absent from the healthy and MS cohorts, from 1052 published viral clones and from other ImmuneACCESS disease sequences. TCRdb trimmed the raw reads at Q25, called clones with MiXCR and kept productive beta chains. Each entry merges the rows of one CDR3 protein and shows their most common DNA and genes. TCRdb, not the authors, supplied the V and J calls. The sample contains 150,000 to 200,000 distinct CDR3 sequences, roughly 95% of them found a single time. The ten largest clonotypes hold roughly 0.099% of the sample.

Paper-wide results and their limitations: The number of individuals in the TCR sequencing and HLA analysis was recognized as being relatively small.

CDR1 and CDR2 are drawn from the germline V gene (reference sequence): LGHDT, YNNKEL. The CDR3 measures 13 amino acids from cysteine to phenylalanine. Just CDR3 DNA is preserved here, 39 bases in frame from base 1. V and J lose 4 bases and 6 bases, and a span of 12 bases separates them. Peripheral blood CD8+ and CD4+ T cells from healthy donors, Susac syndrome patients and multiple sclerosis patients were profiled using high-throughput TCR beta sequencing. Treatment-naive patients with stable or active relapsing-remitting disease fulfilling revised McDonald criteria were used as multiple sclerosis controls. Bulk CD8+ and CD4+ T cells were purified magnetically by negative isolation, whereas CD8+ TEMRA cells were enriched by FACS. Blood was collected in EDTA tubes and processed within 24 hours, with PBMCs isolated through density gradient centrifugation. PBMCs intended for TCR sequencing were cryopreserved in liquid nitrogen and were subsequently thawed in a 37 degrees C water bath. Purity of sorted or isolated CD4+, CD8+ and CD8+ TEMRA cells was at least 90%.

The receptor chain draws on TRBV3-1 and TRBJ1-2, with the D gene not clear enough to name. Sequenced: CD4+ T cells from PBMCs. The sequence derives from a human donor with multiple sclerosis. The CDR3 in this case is CASSLGLGNGYTF. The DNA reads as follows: TGTGCCAGCAGCCTCGGGCTGGGGAATGGCTACACCTTC.